The 20 T cell receptor beta chains given below trace back to one sample, sequenced in a study of long-term antiretroviral therapy in people with HIV. A v3.0 immunoSEQ assay was performed at survey level. Assay: immunoSEQ multiplex PCR; the TCRdb copy retains only in-frame clones and omits some. Of under 30,000 clones listed, around four fifths were seen once; the top ten hold around 10%. The sample was unsorted PBMCs, taken 0.8 years before starting antiretroviral therapy. The receptor set was obtained from a man between 18 and 35 years old with HIV.

V is TRBV25-1 and J is TRBJ2-7; no firm D call. From germline, CDR1 is MGHDK and CDR2 SYGVNS. The CDR3 has 13 amino acids. V was shortened by 7 bases and J by 8 bases, with 18 bases between the two germline ends. CDR3 region: CASIFLFRTKQYF. The CDR3 DNA is TGTGCCAGCATTTTCCTGTTTCGTACCAAGCAGTACTTC.

In nucleotides, the CDR3 is TGTGCCAGCACCGACAGCACGGGAGAGGGGGCGGGTGAGCAGTTCTTC. Translation gives CASTDSTGEGAGEQFF. This chain links TRBV6-4 with TRBJ2-1; D might be TRBD1 (7 bases). The CDR3 has 16 amino acids. V lost 7 bases, J lost 9 bases, and 25 bases lay in between. Germline CDR1 and CDR2: MRHNA and SNTAGT.

The chain is built from TRBV5-1 and TRBJ2-5, with 11 bases matching TRBD2. Trimming at V came to 4 bases and at J to 5 bases, leaving 10 bases not matched to a gene. The CDR3 loop spans 16 amino acids. Germline lookup yields CDR1 SGHRS and CDR2 YFSETQ. The CDR3 bases are TGCGCCAGCAGCCGTCGCCTAGCGGGAGGAATGGAGACCCAGTACTTC. Its translation: CASSRRLAGGMETQYF.

V is TRBV2 and J is TRBJ1-1; D is uncertain. The CDR3 length is 13 residues. Per germline, CDR1 SNHLY and CDR2 FYNNEI. V was shortened by 5 bases and J by 6 bases, with 13 bases between the two germline ends. The CDR3 bases are TGTGCCAGCAGTCCTACGATTGGTGCTGAAGCTTTCTTT. Its protein product is CASSPTIGAEAFF.

V usage is TRBV29-1 and J usage is TRBJ2-7; D ambiguous. Looked up from germline, CDR1 is SQVTM and CDR2 is ANQGSEA. Trimming shortened V by 3 bases and J by 3 bases, and 9 bases separated the two germline ends. This CDR3 has 12 amino acids. DNA of the CDR3: TGCAGCGTTGATTCGCCGGGCTACGAGCAGTACTTC. It encodes CSVDSPGYEQYF.

The V and J genes are TRBV19 and TRBJ1-4; weak D call: TRBD1 (5 bases). Germline CDR1 is LNHDA and CDR2 is SQIVND (reference sequence). V was trimmed by 7 bases and J by 7 bases, leaving 22 bases between them. The CDR3 runs to 16 residues. As DNA, the CDR3 is TGTGCCAGTACCGGGGACTCAGGCGTCGGCGGTGAAAAACTGTTTTTT. Encoded protein: CASTGDSGVGGEKLFF. Drawing the rest from reference TRBV19 and TRBJ1-4, the complete variable domain is DGGITQSPKYLFRKEGQNVTLSCEQNLNHDAMYWYRQDPGQGLRLIYYSQIVNDFQKGDIAEGYSVSREKKESFPLTVTSAQKNPTAFYLCASTGDSGVGGEKLFFGSGTQLSVL.

V usage is TRBV30 and J usage is TRBJ1-1, with 9 bases lining up with TRBD1. Germline V CDR1 and CDR2: GTSNPN, SVGIG (reference sequence). This CDR3 region has 12 residues. Losses at the gene ends were 0 bases for V and 11 bases for J; bases not matched to a gene: 4. CDR3 DNA sequence: TGTGCCTGGAGTGTTGCGACAGGGGGGGCTTTCTTT. Encoded protein: CAWSVATGGAFF.

The genes are TRBV6-1 and TRBJ2-3, with D possibly being TRBD1 (6 bases). CDR1 MNHNS and CDR2 SASEGT come from the germline V gene. V dropped 3 bases and J dropped 6 bases, with 19 bases sitting between them. The CDR3 consists of 16 residues. The CDR3 nucleotides are TGTGCCAGCAGTGACCCCGGGACATCCAACTGGGATACGCAGTATTTT. This encodes CASSDPGTSNWDTQYF.

This CDR3 reads CASSQEGLAADTQYF. In nucleotides, the CDR3 is TGTGCCAGCAGCCAAGAGGGCCTAGCGGCAGATACGCAGTATTTT. The V call is TRBV4-2, the J call TRBJ2-3; 7 bases align to TRBD2. This CDR3 spans 15 amino acids. CDR1 LGHNA and CDR2 YNFKEQ come from the germline V gene. Trimming removed 0 bases from V and 4 bases from J; junction bases left unmatched: 4.

The rearrangement uses TRBV6-5 and TRBJ2-1; 10 nucleotides match TRBD1. This CDR3 comprises 16 residues. CDR1 and CDR2 (germline): MNHEY, SVGAGI. Germline trimming cut 2 bases from V and 7 bases from J; bases unmatched to any gene: 8. The CDR3: CASSYRGGQGRNEQFF. DNA for the CDR3: TGTGCCAGCAGTTACCGGGGGGGACAGGGGCGGAATGAGCAGTTCTTC.

This chain links TRBV5-6 with TRBJ1-5; unclear D gene. The CDR3 sequence is 13 residues long. Trimming took 4 bases from V and 7 from J, leaving 12 bases between them. Germline V gene sequence: CDR1 SGHDT, CDR2 YYEEEE. The CDR3 sequence: CASSLLAGQPQHF. The CDR3 bases are TGTGCCAGCAGCCTTTTGGCGGGGCAGCCCCAGCATTTT.

The chain combines TRBV6-4 with TRBJ2-3, with D possibly TRBD2 on 6 matching bases. V was cut by 4 bases and J by 2 bases, with 13 bases left in between. The CDR3 has 15 residues. Germline V CDR1 and CDR2: MRHNA, SNTAGT. The CDR3 coding sequence is TGTGCCAGCAGTGTTGGTAGCGGTGACACAGATACGCAGTATTTT. This codes for CASSVGSGDTDTQYF.

The rearrangement joins TRBV29-1 to TRBJ2-1; 11 bases line up with TRBD2. V lost 4 bases, J lost 9 bases, and 8 bases stayed unmatched. The CDR3 spans 14 residues. Germline V gene sequence: CDR1 SQVTM, CDR2 ANQGSEA. The CDR3 loop reads CSVARLAGQREQFF. CDR3 sequence (DNA): TGCAGCGTTGCTCGACTAGCGGGACAGCGTGAGCAGTTCTTC.

The chain has TRBV11-2 and TRBJ2-3, with D perhaps matching TRBD1 (6 bases). Germline V CDR1 and CDR2: SGHAT, FQNNGV. The CDR3 contains 15 residues. Trimming removed 5 bases at V and 5 bases at J, with 17 bases between. CDR3 region: CASSGGNFRGDTQYF. CDR3 nucleotides: TGTGCCAGCAGCGGGGGCAACTTTCGGGGAGATACGCAGTATTTT.

V and J are TRBV10-2 and TRBJ1-1, with 7 nucleotides matching TRBD1. CDR1 is WSHSY, CDR2 SAAADI, per germline. J was trimmed by 4 bases and V by 7 bases; bases with no gene match: 0. The CDR3 totals 11 residues. CDR3 region: CASTGGTEAFF. The CDR3 DNA reads TGCGCCAGCACAGGGGGCACTGAAGCTTTCTTT.

This clone occurred once. The J gene is TRBJ1-5, the V gene TRBV2, with a weak D call TRBD1 (6 bases). This CDR3 comprises 14 residues. The V end lost 5 bases, the J end lost 6 bases, and 14 bases lay between the germline ends. Germline V CDR1 and CDR2: SNHLY, FYNNEI. CDR3 coding DNA: TGTGCCAGCAGTCACGAAGGGGGGATTCAGCCCCAGCATTTT. Protein: CASSHEGGIQPQHF.

This clone was observed a single time. The chain combines TRBV2 with TRBJ2-4; D not certain. Germline CDR1 and CDR2: SNHLY and FYNNEI. V lost 8 bases, J lost 0 bases, and 5 bases lay in between. The CDR3 totals 12 residues. The CDR3 DNA sequence: TGTGCCAGCGGGGAAGCCAAAAACATTCAGTACTTC. Amino acids: CASGEAKNIQYF.

The CDR3 loop reads CASRYPGQGSPLHF. CDR3 nucleotide sequence: TGTGCCAGCAGGTACCCCGGACAGGGATCACCCCTCCACTTT. The chain joins TRBV27 to TRBJ1-6; 8 bases match TRBD1. CDR1 is MNHEY, CDR2 SMNVEV, per germline (reference sequence). The CDR3 has 14 residues. V gave up 6 bases and J gave up 10 bases; unmatched junction bases: 8.

In this sample, this clone turned up once. The V and J genes are TRBV10-3 and TRBJ1-5; TRBD1 matches 7 bases. The CDR3 is made up of 15 amino acids. After removal of 2 bases from V and 1 base from J, the junction contained 2 bases not matched to a gene. Per germline, CDR1 ENHRY and CDR2 SYGVKD. The CDR3 reads CAISEGQESNQPQHF. CDR3 in DNA: TGTGCCATCAGTGAGGGACAGGAAAGCAATCAGCCCCAGCATTTT.

The chain couples TRBV30 to TRBJ2-3; D ambiguous. The CDR3 has 14 residues. CDR1 and CDR2 (germline): GTSNPN, SVGIG (reference sequence). V gave up 2 bases and J gave up 2 bases, with 11 bases separating them. The CDR3 region is CAWSLRSYTDTQYF. In nucleotides, the CDR3 is TGTGCCTGGAGTTTACGGTCCTACACAGATACGCAGTATTTT.